The rows below give T cell receptor beta chains drawn from one sample of a study of shared clonotypes between healthy human individuals. The repertoire was sequenced with immunoSEQ multiplex PCR; TCRdb's copy has only in-frame clones and lacks some. The sample lists over a million clones, about 96% occurring once. Sequencing input: naive CD4+ T cells sorted from blood. Every receptor here comes from a man aged 25-40 years in good health. Both conserved end residues are part of each CDR3. The order of the fields is J gene, V gene, clone size, D gene, CDR3 protein, CDR3 DNA. The D gene is left open where the match is weak. Expanded clones are given a class, and other clones once, few, many or no size at all.

TRBJ1-5 TRBV7-2 . . CASTPDSRNQPQHF TGTGCCAGCACTCCAGACAGCCGCAATCAGCCCCAGCATTTT
TRBJ1-2 TRBV7-9 once TRBD1 CASSFGQGASGYTF TGTGCCAGCAGCTTTGGACAGGGGGCGAGTGGCTACACCTTC
TRBJ2-7 TRBV11-2 . TRBD2 CASSLSSGIYEQYF TGTGCCAGCAGCTTATCTAGCGGGATCTACGAGCAGTACTTC
TRBJ1-4 TRBV5-5 . . CASSRTPTNEKLFF TGTGCCAGCAGCCGGACCCCAACTAATGAAAAACTGTTTTTT
TRBJ2-1 TRBV7-7 . . CASSPGTSGNEQFF TGTGCTAGCAGCCCTGGGACCTCGGGCAATGAGCAGTTCTTC
TRBJ2-3 TRBV5-1 once TRBD2 CASSPLGSGSPDTQYF TGCGCCAGCAGCCCGTTGGGTAGCGGGAGTCCAGATACGCAGTATTTT
TRBJ1-5 TRBV7-9 . TRBD1 CASTETGGDQPQHF TGTGCCAGCACCGAGACAGGGGGCGATCAGCCCCAGCATTTT
TRBJ2-7 TRBV18 . . CASSRPQGGISYEQYF TGTGCCAGCTCAAGACCACAGGGAGGGATCTCCTACGAGCAGTACTTC
TRBJ2-1 TRBV7-2 . . CASSLDPRTPLLF TGTGCCAGCAGCTTAGATCCACGGACTCCGTTGCTCTTC
TRBJ2-2 TRBV2 . . CASSVSQGNTGELFF TGTGCCAGCAGTGTATCCCAGGGGAACACCGGGGAGCTGTTTTTT
TRBJ2-1 TRBV7-7 . . CASSPNLIGLGYNEQFF TGTGCCAGCAGTCCAAACCTGATCGGGTTGGGGTACAATGAGCAGTTCTTC
TRBJ2-5 TRBV5-7 . . CASSSLRLNGGETQYF TGTGCCAGCAGCTCGCTGAGACTAAACGGCGGGGAGACCCAGTACTTC
TRBJ2-2 TRBV25-1 . . CASRNTGELFF TGTGCCAGCAGAAACACCGGGGAGCTGTTTTTT
TRBJ2-3 TRBV6-5 . . CASSYSELGTQYF TGTGCCAGCAGTTACTCGGAGCTGGGTACGCAGTATTTT
TRBJ2-3 TRBV5-6 . . CASSFTGTDTQYF TGTGCCAGCAGCTTCACAGGCACAGATACGCAGTATTTT
TRBJ2-2 TRBV2 . TRBD1 CASSGDRYTGELFF TGTGCCAGCAGTGGGGACAGATACACCGGGGAGCTGTTTTTT